Listed below are T cell receptor beta chains from one sample, sequenced in a study of blood T cell repertoires in COVID-19. Produced via immunoSEQ multiplex PCR; TCRdb's table is partial and in-frame only. The table records almost 25,000 clones, about 91% of them present only once. The sample comprised peripheral blood. The receptor set was obtained from a man aged 65 to 79 with active COVID-19. CDR3s include the opening cysteine and the closing phenylalanine or tryptophan. Fields, in order: CDR3 protein, CDR3 DNA, J gene, V gene, D gene, clone size. D genes are given only for firm matches. Clone sizes are given selectively: once, few, many, or a class where the clone is expanded.

cdr3_aa: CASSLSRRVPTDTQYF; cdr3_nt: TGTGCCAGCAGTTTATCTAGGCGGGTCCCGACAGATACGCAGTATTTT; j_call: TRBJ2-3; v_call: TRBV27; d_call: -; clone_size: -
cdr3_aa: CASSWREGGLAFF; cdr3_nt: TGTGCCAGCAGTTGGAGGGAGGGGGGGCTGGCTTTCTTT; j_call: TRBJ1-1; v_call: TRBV6-5; d_call: -; clone_size: -
cdr3_aa: CASSQGGQGVAGELFF; cdr3_nt: TGCGCCAGCAGTCAAGGGGGACAGGGGGTCGCCGGGGAGCTGTTTTTT; j_call: TRBJ2-2; v_call: TRBV5-1; d_call: TRBD1; clone_size: -
cdr3_aa: CASSTGQGAYGYTF; cdr3_nt: TGTGCCAGCAGTACAGGACAGGGGGCCTATGGCTACACCTTC; j_call: TRBJ1-2; v_call: TRBV6-5; d_call: TRBD1; clone_size: -
cdr3_aa: CATSYTSGSYNEQFF; cdr3_nt: TGTGCCACCAGTTATACTAGCGGAAGTTACAATGAGCAGTTCTTC; j_call: TRBJ2-1; v_call: TRBV27; d_call: TRBD2; clone_size: -
cdr3_aa: CASSPTPSYNEQFF; cdr3_nt: TGTGCCAGCAGCCCAACTCCCTCCTACAATGAGCAGTTCTTC; j_call: TRBJ2-1; v_call: TRBV6-2/TRBV6-3; d_call: -; clone_size: -
cdr3_aa: CATSLAGGQETQYF; cdr3_nt: TGTGCCACTTCACTAGCGGGAGGGCAAGAGACCCAGTACTTC; j_call: TRBJ2-5; v_call: TRBV18; d_call: TRBD2; clone_size: -
cdr3_aa: CASSLETGTQYF; cdr3_nt: TGTGCCAGCAGCTTAGAAACCGGTACGCAGTATTTT; j_call: TRBJ2-3; v_call: TRBV7-9; d_call: -; clone_size: -
cdr3_aa: CASSPPGLATYNEQFF; cdr3_nt: TGTGCCAGCAGCCCACCGGGACTAGCAACCTACAATGAGCAGTTCTTC; j_call: TRBJ2-1; v_call: TRBV3-1/TRBV3-2; d_call: TRBD2; clone_size: once
cdr3_aa: CASSWTGTPTNEKLFF; cdr3_nt: TGTGCCAGCAGTTGGACAGGTACTCCAACTAATGAAAAACTGTTTTTT; j_call: TRBJ1-4; v_call: TRBV28; d_call: TRBD1; clone_size: -
cdr3_aa: CASSVEQGNTEAFF; cdr3_nt: TGTGCCAGCAGCGTAGAACAGGGCAACACTGAAGCTTTCTTT; j_call: TRBJ1-1; v_call: TRBV9; d_call: -; clone_size: -
cdr3_aa: CASSQPSGSGVRRETQYF; cdr3_nt: TGTGCCAGCAGCCAACCTAGCGGGAGCGGGGTTCGGCGGGAGACCCAGTACTTC; j_call: TRBJ2-5; v_call: TRBV4-2; d_call: TRBD2; clone_size: once
cdr3_aa: CASSMRLAGGLAKNIQYF; cdr3_nt: TGTGCCAGTAGTATGAGACTAGCGGGGGGCCTAGCCAAAAACATTCAGTACTTC; j_call: TRBJ2-4; v_call: TRBV19; d_call: TRBD2; clone_size: -
cdr3_aa: CASSFSTGELFF; cdr3_nt: TGTGCCAGCAGCTTCTCCACCGGGGAGCTGTTTTTT; j_call: TRBJ2-2; v_call: TRBV7-2; d_call: -; clone_size: -
cdr3_aa: CASSLGRGEQFF; cdr3_nt: TGTGCCAGCAGTTTAGGGCGAGGTGAGCAGTTCTTC; j_call: TRBJ2-1; v_call: TRBV12-3/TRBV12-4; d_call: -; clone_size: -
cdr3_aa: CASSQEAVTYNEQFF; cdr3_nt: TGTGCCAGCAGCCAGGAGGCAGTGACCTACAATGAGCAGTTCTTC; j_call: TRBJ2-1; v_call: TRBV7-2; d_call: -; clone_size: -
cdr3_aa: CASSYSSGLSTDTQYF; cdr3_nt: TGTGCCAGCAGTTACTCGTCGGGACTAAGCACAGATACGCAGTATTTT; j_call: TRBJ2-3; v_call: TRBV6-5; d_call: TRBD2; clone_size: -
cdr3_aa: CASSPGTLYNEQFF; cdr3_nt: TGTGCCAGCAGCCCCGGGACATTATACAATGAGCAGTTCTTC; j_call: TRBJ2-1; v_call: TRBV7-3; d_call: -; clone_size: -
cdr3_aa: CASSQILATSSYEQYF; cdr3_nt: TGTGCCAGCAGCCAGATACTAGCGACTAGCTCCTACGAGCAGTACTTC; j_call: TRBJ2-7; v_call: TRBV3-1/TRBV3-2; d_call: TRBD2; clone_size: -
cdr3_aa: CASSQIQGSNEQYF; cdr3_nt: TGTGCCAGCAGCCAAATACAGGGGAGCAACGAGCAGTACTTC; j_call: TRBJ2-7; v_call: TRBV4-2; d_call: TRBD1; clone_size: once
cdr3_aa: CASSSFSGSYEQYF; cdr3_nt: TGTGCCAGCAGTTCATTCTCAGGATCCTACGAGCAGTACTTC; j_call: TRBJ2-7; v_call: TRBV27; d_call: -; clone_size: -
cdr3_aa: CASSLTFQAGKLF; cdr3_nt: TGTGCCAGCAGCTTAACATTCCAGGCAGGGAAGCTCTTC; j_call: TRBJ2-1; v_call: TRBV7-3; d_call: -; clone_size: -
cdr3_aa: CATSDPREGSYNEQFF; cdr3_nt: TGTGCCACCAGTGACCCGCGGGAGGGGAGTTACAATGAGCAGTTCTTC; j_call: TRBJ2-1; v_call: TRBV24-1; d_call: TRBD2; clone_size: -
cdr3_aa: CAISYGQSNYGYTF; cdr3_nt: TGTGCCATCAGTTACGGACAGAGTAACTATGGCTACACCTTC; j_call: TRBJ1-2; v_call: TRBV10-3; d_call: -; clone_size: -
cdr3_aa: CASSLQNYGYTF; cdr3_nt: TGTGCCAGCAGTTTACAGAACTATGGCTACACCTTC; j_call: TRBJ1-2; v_call: TRBV28; d_call: -; clone_size: -
cdr3_aa: CASSIARSMKNTEAFF; cdr3_nt: TGTGCCAGTAGTATAGCTAGAAGTATGAAGAACACTGAAGCTTTCTTT; j_call: TRBJ1-1; v_call: TRBV19; d_call: -; clone_size: -
cdr3_aa: CASSQDLGLDTEAFF; cdr3_nt: TGTGCCAGCAGCCAAGATCTCGGGTTGGACACTGAAGCTTTCTTT; j_call: TRBJ1-1; v_call: TRBV14; d_call: -; clone_size: -
cdr3_aa: CASSLVVRGQATYEQYF; cdr3_nt: TGTGCCAGCAGCTTAGTCGTACGGGGACAGGCCACCTACGAGCAGTACTTC; j_call: TRBJ2-7; v_call: TRBV7-6; d_call: TRBD1; clone_size: -
cdr3_aa: CASSFWLTGAGNEQFF; cdr3_nt: TGTGCCAGCAGTTTTTGGCTAACAGGGGCGGGCAATGAGCAGTTCTTC; j_call: TRBJ2-1; v_call: TRBV27; d_call: TRBD1; clone_size: -
cdr3_aa: CASSLAETGSRANEKLFF; cdr3_nt: TGTGCCAGCAGCTTAGCCGAAACAGGGAGTCGGGCTAATGAAAAACTGTTTTTT; j_call: TRBJ1-4; v_call: TRBV7-9; d_call: -; clone_size: -
cdr3_aa: CASSPGQHVAEAFF; cdr3_nt: TGTGCCAGCTCACCCGGACAGCATGTTGCTGAAGCTTTCTTT; j_call: TRBJ1-1; v_call: TRBV18; d_call: -; clone_size: -
cdr3_aa: CASSSRRDEQYF; cdr3_nt: TGTGCCAGCAGTAGCAGGAGGGACGAGCAGTACTTC; j_call: TRBJ2-7; v_call: TRBV28; d_call: -; clone_size: -
cdr3_aa: CASRLRTSGSTDTQYF; cdr3_nt: TGTGCCAGCAGACTCCGGACTAGCGGTAGCACAGATACGCAGTATTTT; j_call: TRBJ2-3; v_call: TRBV28; d_call: TRBD2; clone_size: -
cdr3_aa: CASSPGHVGNTEAFF; cdr3_nt: TGCGCCAGCAGCCCGGGACATGTCGGGAACACTGAAGCTTTCTTT; j_call: TRBJ1-1; v_call: TRBV5-1; d_call: -; clone_size: -
cdr3_aa: CASSLALTGSGAQYF; cdr3_nt: TGTGCCAGCAGCTTAGCCCTGACAGGGTCCGGGGCCCAGTACTTC; j_call: TRBJ2-5; v_call: TRBV7-2; d_call: TRBD1; clone_size: -
cdr3_aa: CSADFTGATEAFF; cdr3_nt: TGCAGCGCCGACTTTACAGGGGCCACTGAAGCTTTCTTT; j_call: TRBJ1-1; v_call: TRBV29-1; d_call: TRBD1; clone_size: -
cdr3_aa: CASSVIAGRLLSGTDTQYF; cdr3_nt: TGTGCCAGCAGTGTTATAGCGGGGCGCCTTCTTTCGGGCACAGATACGCAGTATTTT; j_call: TRBJ2-3; v_call: TRBV6-1; d_call: TRBD2; clone_size: -
cdr3_aa: CASSFNVLALNEQFF; cdr3_nt: TGTGCCAGCAGCTTTAATGTGCTAGCGCTAAATGAGCAGTTCTTC; j_call: TRBJ2-1; v_call: TRBV11-2; d_call: -; clone_size: -
cdr3_aa: CASSTLPGNSPLHF; cdr3_nt: TGTGCCAGCAGTACTCTCCCTGGTAATTCACCCCTCCACTTT; j_call: TRBJ1-6; v_call: TRBV28; d_call: -; clone_size: -
cdr3_aa: CASSEWTSGSYEQYF; cdr3_nt: TGTGCCAGCAGTGAATGGACTAGCGGGAGCTACGAGCAGTACTTC; j_call: TRBJ2-7; v_call: TRBV6-1; d_call: TRBD2; clone_size: -
cdr3_aa: CASSLDRGEEAFF; cdr3_nt: TGCGCCAGCAGCTTGGACAGGGGTGAAGAAGCTTTCTTT; j_call: TRBJ1-1; v_call: TRBV5-1; d_call: TRBD1; clone_size: -
cdr3_aa: CASSPRQGLLAFF; cdr3_nt: TGTGCCAGCAGCCCACGACAGGGGCTGTTAGCTTTCTTT; j_call: TRBJ1-1; v_call: TRBV6-2/TRBV6-3; d_call: TRBD1; clone_size: -
cdr3_aa: CASSSQTGENTEAFF; cdr3_nt: TGCGCCAGCAGCTCCCAGACAGGCGAGAACACTGAAGCTTTCTTT; j_call: TRBJ1-1; v_call: TRBV5-1; d_call: -; clone_size: -
cdr3_aa: CASSLGQGPAQETQYF; cdr3_nt: TGTGCCAGCAGCTTGGGGCAGGGGCCGGCCCAAGAGACCCAGTACTTC; j_call: TRBJ2-5; v_call: TRBV5-8; d_call: -; clone_size: -
cdr3_aa: CASSPSGTVLEGYTF; cdr3_nt: TGTGCCAGCTCACCTTCCGGGACAGTCCTAGAAGGCTACACCTTC; j_call: TRBJ1-2; v_call: TRBV18; d_call: TRBD1; clone_size: once
cdr3_aa: CASSPGLATETQYF; cdr3_nt: TGTGCCAGCAGCCCGGGACTAGCGACAGAGACCCAGTACTTC; j_call: TRBJ2-5; v_call: TRBV14; d_call: TRBD2; clone_size: -
cdr3_aa: CAWSVLGLDIKDTQYF; cdr3_nt: TGTGCCTGGAGTGTACTGGGACTAGATATCAAAGATACGCAGTATTTT; j_call: TRBJ2-3; v_call: TRBV30; d_call: TRBD2; clone_size: -
cdr3_aa: CASSKDRFYSYNEQFF; cdr3_nt: TGTGCCAGCAGCAAAGACAGGTTTTACTCCTACAATGAGCAGTTCTTC; j_call: TRBJ2-1; v_call: TRBV21-1; d_call: -; clone_size: -
cdr3_aa: CASSYVWGSGRGLSYNEQFF; cdr3_nt: TGTGCCAGCAGTTACGTCTGGGGTAGCGGGAGGGGGTTATCCTACAATGAGCAGTTCTTC; j_call: TRBJ2-1; v_call: TRBV6-2/TRBV6-3; d_call: TRBD2; clone_size: -
cdr3_aa: CASSFKGLAPTDTQYF; cdr3_nt: TGTGCCAGCAGCTTTAAGGGACTAGCTCCCACAGATACGCAGTATTTT; j_call: TRBJ2-3; v_call: TRBV5-4; d_call: TRBD2; clone_size: -
cdr3_aa: CASSRVDSYSYQETQYF; cdr3_nt: TGTGCCAGCAGCCGGGTAGATTCTTATTCGTACCAAGAGACCCAGTACTTC; j_call: TRBJ2-5; v_call: TRBV5-5; d_call: -; clone_size: -